The 19 T cell receptor beta chains in this list originate from one sample, sequenced in a study of T cells expressing NK-cell markers. TCRdb reprocessed the 5' RACE reads, keeping one entry per CDR3 protein, no DNA. The table for this sample gives about 110,000 distinct CDR3 sequences. Sequenced material: blood T cells: a sorted CD56 or NKG2C T cell subset, CD4+ or CD8+ T cells, or bulk PBMC T cells (not recorded which). Receptors were obtained from a woman between 18 and 70 years old in good health.

The chain carries TRBV6-4 and TRBJ2-3; TCRdb returns TRBD1, unconfirmable since there is no DNA. This CDR3 contains 13 residues. The germline V gene has CDR1 MRHNA and CDR2 SNTAGT. This CDR3 reads CASSARPVDTQYF.

This sequence joins TRBV29-1 and TRBJ2-1. In germline, CDR1 is SQVTM, CDR2 ANQGSEA. The CDR3 runs 14 residues. The chain's CDR3 is CSVNLASADNEQFF.

This sequence joins TRBV6-5 and TRBJ2-1; TCRdb picks TRBD2, but there is no DNA to check that call. This CDR3 region has 17 residues. Germline assignment: CDR1 MNHEY and CDR2 SVGAGI. CDR3 amino acids: CASSYSGLAEIHNEQFF.

CDR3: CASSSPVTGKNEKLFF. This chain connects TRBV19 to TRBJ1-4; TCRdb names TRBD1, which stays unverified in the absence of DNA. The CDR3 extends over 16 amino acids. CDR1 LNHDA and CDR2 SQIVND come from the germline V gene (reference sequence).

The CDR3 loop is CASSQFLGSYNEQFF. This rearrangement joins TRBV4-3 to TRBJ2-1. Germline loops: CDR1 LGHNA, CDR2 YSLEER. The CDR3 length is 15 residues.

The rearrangement links TRBV19 to TRBJ2-7; with no DNA, the TCRdb D assignment of TRBD2 cannot be verified. The germline V gene has CDR1 LNHDA and CDR2 SQIVND (reference sequence). The CDR3 is made up of 16 amino acids. CDR3 sequence reads: CASSIVASGSGYEQYF.

The rearrangement uses TRBV12-3 or TRBV12-4 and TRBJ2-5; the TCRdb call, TRBD1, lacks DNA for checking. There are 16 residues in the CDR3. CDR3 sequence reads: CASSSAGRDSQETQYF.

The gene calls are TRBV30 and TRBJ2-2; no DNA is available, so the TRBD1 call from TCRdb remains unchecked. The CDR3 is 16 residues long. Germline CDR1 and CDR2: GTSNPN and SVGIG (reference sequence). CDR3 region: CAWSGPGQGRAGELFF.

V and J are TRBV11-2 and TRBJ1-4; absent DNA, TCRdb's TRBD1 call cannot be checked. The germline V gene has CDR1 SGHAT and CDR2 FQNNGV. The CDR3 is 13 amino acids. The CDR3 protein is CASSPDDRQKLFF.

The chain couples TRBV12-3 or TRBV12-4 to TRBJ2-7; the D call of TRBD2 rests on TCRdb alone, since no DNA is present to check it. The CDR3 is made up of 14 amino acids. CDR3 sequence: CASSFSGGNHEQYF.

The V and J genes are TRBV20-1 and TRBJ2-1; TCRdb's D gene call, TRBD2, goes unchecked for lack of DNA. This CDR3 is built from 13 residues. Per the germline V gene, CDR1 is DFQATT and CDR2 is SNEGSKA (reference sequence). CDR3: CSAKRAVYNEQFF.

The rearrangement joins TRBV11-2 to TRBJ2-3; the TCRdb call, TRBD1, lacks DNA for checking. The CDR3 spans 17 residues. CDR1 is SGHAT, CDR2 FQNNGV, per germline. The CDR3 is CASSSTEGVGRTDTQYF.

The chain links TRBV7-9 to TRBJ2-2; TCRdb reports TRBD2, a call that lacks DNA to check it against. The V gene's germline CDR1 is SEHNR and CDR2 FQNEAQ (reference sequence). The CDR3 has 15 amino acids. The chain's CDR3 is CASSLRLTNTGELFF. The variable domain in full, completed from reference TRBV7-9 and TRBJ2-2, reads DTGVSQNPRHKITKRGQNVTFRCDPISEHNRLYWYRQTLGQGPEFLTYFQNEAQLEKSRLLSDRFSAERPKGSFSTLEIQRTEQGDSAMYLCASSLRLTNTGELFFGEGSRLTVL.

The V gene is TRBV11-2, the J gene TRBJ1-1. This CDR3 is built from 11 residues. Germline lookup yields CDR1 SGHAT and CDR2 FQNNGV. The CDR3 region is CASSLQGGAFF.

This chain links TRBV20-1 with TRBJ1-6; with no DNA, the TCRdb D assignment of TRBD1 cannot be verified. Germline V lookup: CDR1 DFQATT, CDR2 SNEGSKA (reference sequence). The CDR3 is 17 amino acids. This CDR3 reads CSARSGHSEYYNSPLHF.

The CDR3 loop reads CASSLGKKPQHF. The J gene is TRBJ1-5, the V gene TRBV12-3 or TRBV12-4. This CDR3 is built from 12 residues.

The chain combines TRBV13 with TRBJ2-3; TCRdb lists TRBD1, though no DNA is available to test this call. Germline V gives CDR1 PRHDT, CDR2 FYEKMQ (reference sequence). The CDR3 covers 16 residues. CDR3 protein: CASSSPTELPADTQYF.

The V gene is TRBV7-2, the J gene TRBJ2-7; TCRdb's D gene call, TRBD2, goes unchecked for lack of DNA. The CDR3 consists of 15 residues. Germline V CDR1 and CDR2: SGHTA, FQGNSA. CDR3 residues: CASSLLAGGIGEQYF.

This rearrangement joins TRBV12-3 or TRBV12-4 to TRBJ1-2; without DNA, the TCRdb call of TRBD1 cannot be checked. This CDR3 has 13 residues. The CDR3 region is CASSWERGYGYTF.